This T cell receptor (beta chain) was observed in a study of T cell clonotyping in hematopoietic cell transplantation. The overall study: Recipient samples before transplant were obtained post-cytoreduction.

This CDR3 contains 15 residues. Between the trimmed V and J ends, which lost 0 bases and 0 bases, there was a span of 8 bases. Per germline, CDR1 LGHNA and CDR2 YNFKEQ. Assay: immunoSEQ multiplex PCR; the TCRdb copy retains only in-frame clones and omits some. The sample records about 80,000 clones, about 96% being singletons. On this clone itself: Its antigen is as yet unknown.

Described time point: recipient sample about 28 days before transplant, after cytoreduction. Recipients were bled about 28 days pretransplant and at posttransplant days 30, 100, 180. Study-level findings and limits: After transplant, recipient diversity fell while pathologically expanded clonotypes grew through day 180. Few recipient clonotypes overlapped donors; over 95% were de novo at given depth.

Sequenced material: peripheral blood mononuclear cells, taken before stem cell transplant. This chain connects TRBV4-2 to TRBJ1-2, with D maybe TRBD1 (6 bases). The sequence derives from a woman aged 45-60 years with acute myeloid leukemia. Some clones in this sample may be carry-over from other donors' samples. CDR3: CASSQDPGANYGYTF. CDR3 in DNA: TGTGCCAGCAGCCAAGATCCAGGGGCTAACTATGGCTACACCTTC.